This T cell receptor beta chain was retrieved from a study of OX40 agonist ivuxolimab in advanced cancers. At the level of the study: All patients had ivuxolimab intravenously every 2 weeks at 0.01 to 10 mg/kg. Patients with hepatocellular carcinoma, melanoma, renal cell or head and neck cancer made up the dose-escalation patients. Subjects had a mean age of about 57 years, with a range of roughly 20 to 79; around 80% were male. Findings and limits, study-wide: Relative to CD4+ cells, CD8+ T cells on average had more expanded clones.

As regards this clone: The antigen remains undetermined.

The data were produced by immunoSEQ multiplex PCR, yet TCRdb's version contains in-frame clones alone and is incomplete. The data show roughly 80,000 clones, around 88% seen once. The V gene end was trimmed by 5 bases and the J gene end by 5 bases; junction bases not matched to a gene: 9. The CDR3 totals 14 residues. Germline CDR1 SGHNT, CDR2 YENEEA. The TCR originated in an adult with an advanced solid tumor such as melanoma, head and neck, liver or kidney cancer. This chain connects TRBV11-3 to TRBJ2-7; 7 positions match TRBD1. Specimen: CD4+ or CD8+ T cells sorted from blood, collected in a trial of the OX40 agonist ivuxolimab. CDR3 coding DNA: TGTGCCAGCAGCGCCCGGACAGGTGGCAACGAGCAGTACTTC. This codes for CASSARTGGNEQYF. The complete variable domain, with remaining parts taken from reference TRBV11-3 and TRBJ2-7, reads EAGVVQSPRYKIIEKKQPVAFWCNPISGHNTLYWYLQNLGQGPELLIRYENEEAVDDSQLPKDRFSAERLKGVDSTLKIQPAELGDSAVYLCASSARTGGNEQYFGPGTRLTVT.